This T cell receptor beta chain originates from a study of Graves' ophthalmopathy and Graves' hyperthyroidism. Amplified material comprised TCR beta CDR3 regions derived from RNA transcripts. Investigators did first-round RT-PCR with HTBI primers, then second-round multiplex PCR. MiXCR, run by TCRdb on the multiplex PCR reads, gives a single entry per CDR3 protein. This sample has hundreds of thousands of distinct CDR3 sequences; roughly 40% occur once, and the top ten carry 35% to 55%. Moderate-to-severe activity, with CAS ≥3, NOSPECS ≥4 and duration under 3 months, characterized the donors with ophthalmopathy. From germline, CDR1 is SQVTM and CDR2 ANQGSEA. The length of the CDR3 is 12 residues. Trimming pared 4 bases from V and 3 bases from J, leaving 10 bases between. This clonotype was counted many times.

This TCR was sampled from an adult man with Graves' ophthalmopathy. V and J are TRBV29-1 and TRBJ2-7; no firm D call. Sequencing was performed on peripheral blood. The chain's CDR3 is CSVGLTYYEQYF. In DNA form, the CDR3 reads TGCAGCGTTGGCCTGACCTACTACGAGCAGTACTTC.